Shown below are 18 T cell receptor beta chains from a single sample sequenced in a study of T cells of healthy individuals. TCRdb called the 5' RACE reads again in MiXCR, with one record for every CDR3 protein. The sample consists of fewer than 75,000 distinct CDR3 sequences, around 16% of them appearing once. The receptors come from a human donor in good health.

The J gene is TRBJ2-7, the V gene TRBV20-1, with 8 bases aligning to TRBD2. Germline-derived CDR1 and CDR2 are DFQATT and SNEGSKA (reference sequence). This CDR3 spans 16 amino acids. J gave up 4 bases and V 0 bases, and 11 bases lay outside the gene matches. The CDR3 nucleotides are TGCAGTGCTAGAGATCGTTTCGGGAGGGCCACGTACGAGCAGTACTTC. This gives the protein CSARDRFGRATYEQYF.

This clonotype was seen many times. The J gene is TRBJ1-3, the V gene TRBV5-1; D call uncertain. Between the trimmed V and J ends, which lost 3 bases and 0 bases, there was a span of 10 bases. This CDR3 spans 15 amino acids. CDR1 and CDR2 (germline): SGHRS, YFSETQ. DNA of the CDR3: TGCGCCAGCAGCTGGGCGGGAAACTCTGGAAACACCATATATTTT. It translates to CASSWAGNSGNTIYF.

This chain uses TRBV5-4 with TRBJ2-3; D is ambiguous. The CDR3 covers 15 residues. With 0 bases removed from V and 3 bases from J, the gap between germline ends came to 11 bases. Per germline, CDR1 SGHNT and CDR2 YYREEE (reference sequence). This CDR3 is CASSLAAVGTDTQYF. CDR3 nucleotides: TGTGCCAGCAGCTTGGCGGCAGTCGGGACAGATACGCAGTATTTT.

This clonotype came up many times. This sequence joins TRBV9 and TRBJ2-5, with D possibly matching TRBD1 (6 bases). The V gene's germline CDR1 is SGDLS and CDR2 YYNGEE. V dropped 4 bases and J dropped 2 bases, with 15 bases sitting between them. This CDR3 region has 15 residues. For the CDR3, the DNA is TGTGCCAGCAGCCCACCGGGGACACGACAAGAGACCCAGTACTTC. This encodes CASSPPGTRQETQYF.

This clonotype was detected only a few times. The V gene is TRBV7-3, the J gene TRBJ2-1; 8 positions match TRBD2. Trimming took 3 bases from V and 4 from J; bases not matched to a gene: 5. The CDR3 extends over 15 amino acids. The V gene's germline CDR1 is SGHTA and CDR2 FQGTGA. CDR3 bases: TGTGCCAGCAGCTTCAGCGGGAGTGGGTACAATGAGCAGTTCTTC. This gives the protein CASSFSGSGYNEQFF.

J is TRBJ2-5 and V is TRBV7-3, with 9 bases that match TRBD1. J lost 5 bases, V lost 4 bases, and 8 bases had no gene match. CDR3 size: 15 residues. In germline, CDR1 is SGHTA, CDR2 FQGTGA. The CDR3 nucleotides read TGTGCCAGCAGCTCACCCGGACAGGGGCGGGAGACCCAGTACTTC. Translated, it gives CASSSPGQGRETQYF.

This clonotype was detected many times. This chain connects TRBV3-1 to TRBJ2-7; D gene unclear. Trimming took off 6 bases at V and 3 bases at J, with 6 bases between the two ends. CDR1 LGHDT and CDR2 YNNKEL come from the germline V gene (reference sequence). This CDR3 is 11 amino acids long. The CDR3 sequence: CASSLNYEQYF. In DNA form, the CDR3 reads TGTGCCAGCAGTCTCAACTACGAGCAGTACTTC.

The chain combines TRBV7-2 with TRBJ1-1; D unresolved. Between the trimmed V and J ends, which lost 2 bases and 1 base, there was a span of 11 bases. CDR1 and CDR2 from the germline V gene are SGHTA and FQGNSA. The length of the CDR3 is 15 residues. The CDR3 region has the DNA TGTGCCAGCAGCTTACGGCGGGATTGGAACACTGAAGCTTTCTTT. Protein product: CASSLRRDWNTEAFF.

Ten or more counts support this clonotype. This chain joins TRBV14 and TRBJ1-1; D remains unclear. Between the trimmed V and J ends, which lost 2 bases and 0 bases, there was a span of 13 bases. Looked up from germline, CDR1 is SGHDN and CDR2 is FVKESK. The CDR3 runs 16 residues. CDR3 residues: CASSQWGRGMNTEAFF. In DNA form, the CDR3 reads TGTGCCAGCAGCCAATGGGGTCGGGGAATGAACACTGAAGCTTTCTTT.

This clonotype was seen repeatedly, ten times or more. The rearrangement uses TRBV20-1 and TRBJ2-3, with 10 bases lining up with TRBD2. V lost 5 bases to trimming and J lost 4 bases; unmatched junction nucleotides: 6. CDR1 DFQATT and CDR2 SNEGSKA come from the germline V gene (reference sequence). The CDR3 is 14 amino acids. CDR3 in amino acids: CSAVSGGASDTQYF. DNA of the CDR3: TGCAGTGCTGTAAGCGGGGGGGCCTCAGATACGCAGTATTTT.

This clonotype has at least ten counts. V usage is TRBV29-1 and J usage is TRBJ2-6; no reliable D call. The CDR3 is 14 residues long. Per the germline V gene, CDR1 is SQVTM and CDR2 is ANQGSEA. Trimming stripped 6 bases from V and 0 bases from J, with 9 bases between. The CDR3 DNA follows: TGCAGCGTCCAGGTTTCCTCTGGGGCCAACGTCCTGACTTTC. Translated: CSVQVSSGANVLTF.

This clonotype turned up a few times. The V gene is TRBV2, the J gene TRBJ2-7; the match to TRBD1 covers 8 bases. Germline assignment: CDR1 SNHLY and CDR2 FYNNEI. V shed 8 bases and J 1 base; nucleotides not matched to a gene: 10. The CDR3 consists of 15 residues. CDR3 sequence: CASGRQGIVSYEQYF. The CDR3 region has the DNA TGTGCCAGCGGTCGACAGGGGATCGTTTCCTACGAGCAGTACTTC.

The chain joins TRBV28 to TRBJ1-1, with D hard to call. The V gene lost 2 bases and the J gene lost 6 bases, with 4 bases spanning the gap. The CDR3 length is 11 residues. From germline, CDR1 is MDHEN and CDR2 SYDVKM. The CDR3 nucleotides are TGTGCCAGCAGTTTAATCGCTGAAGCTTTCTTT. This encodes CASSLIAEAFF.

This clonotype was counted at least ten times. CDR3 residues: CATSSRRGSHEQFF. In nucleotides, the CDR3 is TGTGCCACCAGTTCGCGGAGGGGGTCTCATGAGCAGTTCTTC. V usage is TRBV15 and J usage is TRBJ2-1; possibly TRBD1 or TRBD2 for D (6 bases each). In germline, CDR1 is LNHNV, CDR2 YYDKDF (reference sequence). V gave up 6 bases and J gave up 8 bases, with 17 bases separating them. This CDR3 region has 14 residues.

V is TRBV10-3 and J is TRBJ2-3; no reliable D call. The CDR3 has 14 amino acids. Germline values: CDR1 ENHRY, CDR2 SYGVKD. Deletions cut 4 bases from V and 0 bases from J, with 8 bases between. The CDR3 sequence: CAISARASTDTQYF. In nucleotides, the CDR3 is TGTGCCATCAGTGCACGGGCTAGCACAGATACGCAGTATTTT.

This chain joins TRBV28 and TRBJ2-4; perhaps TRBD1 as D (6 bases). Between the trimmed V and J ends, which lost 6 bases and 9 bases, there was a span of 18 bases. Germline assignment: CDR1 MDHEN and CDR2 SYDVKM. The CDR3 loop spans 14 amino acids. CDR3 bases: TGTGCCAGCAGCCTGGGGGCCGCAAGGGGCATTCAGTACTTC. Translated, it gives CASSLGAARGIQYF.

On this clonotype: A much larger clone sits a single nucleotide away, making a read error possible. The chain employs TRBV9 and TRBJ2-1; possible D gene TRBD1, 6 bases. The CDR3 covers 14 residues. Between the trimmed V and J ends, which lost 4 bases and 10 bases, there was a span of 18 bases. Germline V gene lookup returns CDR1 SGDLS and CDR2 YYNGEE. The CDR3 spells CASSPGQSTPEQFF. The DNA for the CDR3 is TGTGCCAGCAGCCCTGGACAGAGTACTCCGGAGCAGTTCTTC.

This clonotype showed up just a few times. This chain uses TRBV20-1 with TRBJ2-1; TRBD2 agrees at 8 bases. Germline V gives CDR1 DFQATT, CDR2 SNEGSKA (reference sequence). The trim removed 1 base at V and 6 bases at J, leaving 5 bases unmatched. The CDR3 contains 14 residues. CDR3: CSARAGGLLNEQFF. The CDR3, as DNA: TGCAGTGCTAGAGCGGGAGGGCTCCTCAATGAGCAGTTCTTC.